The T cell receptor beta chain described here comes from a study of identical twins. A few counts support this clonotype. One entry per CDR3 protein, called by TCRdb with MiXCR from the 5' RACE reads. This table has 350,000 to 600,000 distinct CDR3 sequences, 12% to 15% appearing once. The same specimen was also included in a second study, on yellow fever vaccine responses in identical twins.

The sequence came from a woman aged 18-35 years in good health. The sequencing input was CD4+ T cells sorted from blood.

CDR3 DNA sequence: TGTGCCAGCAGCTTAGGTGACGGGAGGCCCGGGGAGACCCAGTACTTC. Its protein product is CASSLGDGRPGETQYF. The V gene is TRBV7-2, the J gene TRBJ2-5; 7 positions agree with TRBD2. CDR3 length: 16 residues. Germline assignment: CDR1 SGHTA and CDR2 FQGNSA. Germline trimming cut 1 base from V and 5 bases from J; bases unmatched to any gene: 10.